This TCR beta chain is drawn from a study of blood T cell repertoires in COVID-19. Overall study context: Sources were T cells, B-cell-depleted T cells, or PBMCs; the material itself was cDNA or gDNA.

Germline loops: CDR1 SQVTM, CDR2 ANQGSEA. The CDR3 runs 12 residues. With 7 bases clipped from V and 6 bases from J, the junction kept 2 bases outside the gene matches. Here immunoSEQ multiplex PCR was the method, and the copy in TCRdb shows in-frame clones only, minus some. The sample has under 250,000 clones, about 89% seen once. This TCR came from a man between 60 and 75 years old who had recovered from COVID-19. The sample was peripheral blood. The V call is TRBV29-1, the J call TRBJ2-3, with 12 bases aligning to TRBD2. The CDR3 coding sequence is TGCAGCGAAGGACTAGCGGGGGATACGCAGTATTTT. Encoded protein: CSEGLAGDTQYF.